A single sample is the source of the 24 T cell receptor beta chains below, sequenced in a study of cytomegalovirus exposure and HLA in healthy donors. The repertoire was sequenced with immunoSEQ multiplex PCR; TCRdb's copy has only in-frame clones and lacks some. The data show tens of thousands of clones, around 96% seen once. The specimen sequenced was PBMCs. Every receptor here comes from a man younger than 35 in good health and CMV-seropositive.

The genes are TRBV25-1 and TRBJ2-7; a weak D match, TRBD2 (7 bases). The length of the CDR3 is 14 residues. The ends were cut back, 2 bases at V and 5 bases at J, with 13 bases in the middle. Germline V gene sequence: CDR1 MGHDK, CDR2 SYGVNS. The CDR3 bases are TGTGCCAGCAGTGAACGGGGGGCTGATAACGAGCAGTACTTC. Protein: CASSERGADNEQYF.

This chain links TRBV5-6 with TRBJ1-1; D is perhaps TRBD1 (6 bases). Germline CDR1 is SGHDT and CDR2 is YYEEEE. The CDR3 runs to 15 residues. V lost 4 bases and J 3 bases, leaving 16 bases between the germline ends. The CDR3 nucleotides are TGTGCCAGCAGCCGGTTTGGAAAGGGGGACACTGAAGCTTTCTTT. Its protein is CASSRFGKGDTEAFF.

The rearrangement uses TRBV10-3 and TRBJ2-5; 7 bases map to TRBD2. V lost 11 bases, J lost 1 base, and 7 bases stayed unmatched. Germline CDR1 and CDR2: ENHRY and SYGVKD. The CDR3 extends over 13 amino acids. CDR3 in DNA: TGTGCCGCAGCCGCTAGCGGCCAAGAGACCCAGTACTTC. Encoded protein: CAAAASGQETQYF.

This rearrangement joins TRBV28 to TRBJ1-2; no clear D gene. Trimming shortened V by 5 bases and J by 1 base, and 20 bases separated the two germline ends. The CDR3 is 17 amino acids. Germline CDR1 MDHEN, CDR2 SYDVKM. Here the CDR3 DNA reads TGTGCCAGCAGTAACCAATGGGAAACGGAGGATAACTATGGCTACACCTTC. Translation gives CASSNQWETEDNYGYTF.

V gene TRBV10-3 combines with J gene TRBJ2-5; the D gene is possibly TRBD1 (6 bases). Trimming left V 2 bases short and J 5 bases short, with 15 bases between. Germline V gene data show CDR1 as ENHRY and CDR2 as SYGVKD. The CDR3 length is 15 residues. This CDR3 reads CAISEGDRFGETQYF. DNA of the CDR3: TGTGCCATCAGTGAGGGTGACAGGTTTGGCGAGACCCAGTACTTC.

This chain uses TRBV7-3 with TRBJ1-5; D is unresolved. This CDR3 spans 17 amino acids. Germline values: CDR1 SGHTA, CDR2 FQGTGA. The V end lost 0 bases, the J end lost 5 bases, and 17 bases lay between the germline ends. CDR3: CASSLTSGSLRDQPQHF. In DNA form, the CDR3 reads TGTGCCAGCAGCTTAACATCCGGGTCATTGAGGGATCAGCCCCAGCATTTT.

This rearrangement joins TRBV30 to TRBJ1-2; D gene unclear. Germline values: CDR1 GTSNPN, CDR2 SVGIG (reference sequence). Trimming took off 4 bases at V and 2 bases at J, with 5 bases between the two ends. The CDR3 extends over 11 amino acids. Written as DNA, the CDR3 is TGTGCCTGGAACAAGAACTATGGCTACACCTTC. Protein: CAWNKNYGYTF.

The chain has TRBV28 and TRBJ2-7; D possibly corresponds to TRBD1 (5 bases). The CDR3 extends over 13 amino acids. The V gene lost 3 bases and the J gene lost 4 bases, with 10 bases spanning the gap. From germline, CDR1 is MDHEN and CDR2 SYDVKM. The CDR3 loop is CASSFPHRYEQYF. CDR3 nucleotides: TGTGCCAGCAGTTTTCCCCACAGGTACGAGCAGTACTTC.

Remarks on this clone: At one of its ends the junction is not consistent with the germline gene, which may arise from a read error. The rearrangement joins TRBV27 to TRBJ1-6; D is undetermined. CDR1 MNHEY and CDR2 SMNVEV come from the germline V gene (reference sequence). This CDR3 contains 14 residues. CDR3: CASSLWSYNSPLYF. The CDR3 region has the DNA TGTGCCAGCAGTTTATGGTCCTATAATTCACCCCTCTACTTT.

CDR3 protein: CASSQEGPSSGANVLTF. CDR3 sequence (DNA): TGCGCCAGCAGCCAGGAGGGACCAAGCTCTGGGGCCAACGTCCTGACTTTC. The gene calls are TRBV4-3 and TRBJ2-6; the D gene is possibly TRBD2 (6 bases). CDR1 is LGHNA and CDR2 is YSLEER in the germline V gene. The CDR3 has 17 amino acids. Between the trimmed V and J ends, which lost 3 bases and 0 bases, there was a span of 12 bases.

In its sample, this clone was seen once. The chain uses TRBV2 and TRBJ2-1; 11 nucleotides agree with TRBD2. Looked up from germline, CDR1 is SNHLY and CDR2 is FYNNEI. V was clipped by 1 base and J by 7 bases; unmatched bases: 6. This CDR3 comprises 16 residues. For the CDR3, the DNA is TGTGCCAGCAGTGAAGTTCGACTAGCGGGGAAAAATGAGCAGTTCTTC. It encodes CASSEVRLAGKNEQFF. The full variable domain, completed using reference TRBV2 and TRBJ2-1, is EPEVTQTPSHQVTQMGQEVILRCVPISNHLYFYWYRQILGQKVEFLVSFYNNEISEKSEIFDDQFSVERPDGSNFTLKIRSTKLEDSAMYFCASSEVRLAGKNEQFFGPGTRLTVL.

The chain has TRBV30 and TRBJ1-4; the D gene is possibly TRBD1 (6 bases). The CDR3 is made up of 13 amino acids. Germline loops: CDR1 GTSNPN, CDR2 SVGIG (reference sequence). V lost 7 bases to trimming and J lost 7 bases, with 16 bases between them. The CDR3 sequence is CAFYDRTAEKLFF. The CDR3 DNA sequence: TGTGCCTTCTACGACAGGACGGCTGAAAAACTGTTTTTT.

In its sample, this clone was seen once. V is TRBV7-8 and J is TRBJ1-3, with no clear D. The CDR3 extends over 17 amino acids. Germline V gene sequence: CDR1 SGHVS, CDR2 FQNEAQ. Deletions cut 1 base from V and 0 bases from J, with 13 bases between. The CDR3 region is CASSLDRGESSGNTIYF. Written as DNA, the CDR3 is TGTGCCAGCAGCTTAGACCGGGGAGAAAGCTCTGGAAACACCATATATTTT.

This chain links TRBV9 with TRBJ2-5, with D maybe TRBD1 (5 bases). The CDR3 length is 15 residues. V lost 3 bases and J lost 1, with 13 bases in between. CDR1 and CDR2 (germline): SGDLS, YYNGEE. CDR3 sequence (DNA): TGTGCCAGCAGCGCCAATACAGGTTTCCAAGAGACCCAGTACTTC. It translates to CASSANTGFQETQYF.

V is TRBV28 and J is TRBJ1-1, with TRBD1 as a possible D gene (5 bases). Germline V gives CDR1 MDHEN, CDR2 SYDVKM. V was pared by 3 bases and J by 11 bases, with 16 bases between. The CDR3 runs 13 residues. The CDR3 is CASSFLDSSVAFF. The CDR3 DNA is TGTGCCAGCAGTTTTCTAGACAGCTCAGTGGCTTTCTTT.

This sequence joins TRBV6-5 and TRBJ2-7, with 7 bases lining up with TRBD1. The ends lost 6 bases at V and 1 base at J; junction bases unmatched: 0. CDR3 length equals 12 residues. The germline V gene encodes CDR1 MNHEY and CDR2 SVGAGI. The CDR3 DNA sequence: TGTGCCAGCAGGGACAGGTCCTACGAGCAGTACTTC. This sequence encodes CASRDRSYEQYF.

This chain links TRBV4-3 with TRBJ2-7; TRBD1 aligns across 8 bases. Trimming took 0 bases from V and 9 from J; bases not matched to a gene: 16. This CDR3 comprises 17 residues. Per the germline V gene, CDR1 is LGHNA and CDR2 is YSLEER. The CDR3 here is CASSQDIGRQGMSRQYF. The CDR3 nucleotides read TGCGCCAGCAGCCAAGATATTGGGAGACAGGGGATGAGTCGGCAGTACTTC.

The J gene is TRBJ1-1, the V gene TRBV19; 7 positions match TRBD1. This CDR3 contains 15 residues. Germline V gene lookup returns CDR1 LNHDA and CDR2 SQIVND (reference sequence). J was trimmed by 11 bases and V by 6 bases; bases with no gene match: 18. CDR3 bases: TGTGCCAGTAGACCCTCCCGGGACAGTACCCTAGGGGCTTTCTTT. It specifies CASRPSRDSTLGAFF.

The J gene is TRBJ2-1, the V gene TRBV19, with a tentative D call TRBD2 (5 bases). The CDR3 loop spans 17 amino acids. V dropped 1 base and J dropped 0 bases, with 13 bases sitting between them. Germline values: CDR1 LNHDA, CDR2 SQIVND (reference sequence). For the CDR3, the DNA is TGTGCCAGTAGTATAGTCGGTCCTCGGGGCTCCTACAATGAGCAGTTCTTC. This gives the protein CASSIVGPRGSYNEQFF.

The chain carries TRBV4-3 and TRBJ1-1; TRBD1 agrees at 7 bases. V lost 0 bases to trimming and J lost 0 bases; unmatched junction nucleotides: 10. Germline assignment: CDR1 LGHNA and CDR2 YSLEER. This CDR3 contains 18 residues. The CDR3, as DNA: TGCGCCAGCAGCCAAGAACCCCGGACAGGCGATTTGAACACTGAAGCTTTCTTT. Encoded protein: CASSQEPRTGDLNTEAFF.

This clone appeared a single time. The CDR3 protein is CASPSGMGAQYF. The CDR3 DNA is TGTGCCAGCCCGAGCGGGATGGGGGCCCAGTACTTC. The rearrangement links TRBV2 to TRBJ2-5; 7 nucleotides agree with TRBD2. The CDR3 spans 12 residues. Germline V gives CDR1 SNHLY, CDR2 FYNNEI. Trimming cost V 8 bases and J 9 bases; bases outside gene matches: 9.

This chain joins TRBV5-1 and TRBJ2-7, with D perhaps matching TRBD2 (7 bases). This CDR3 comprises 14 residues. Trimming cost V 7 bases and J 0 bases, with 14 bases left between them. Germline V lookup: CDR1 SGHRS, CDR2 YFSETQ. The DNA of the CDR3 is TGCGCCAGCTCGGGGGGCCAAAACTCCTACGAGCAGTACTTC. It specifies CASSGGQNSYEQYF.

This clone was seen only once. Compared with germline, one end of the junction differs, possibly owing to a read error. The chain is built from TRBV7-7 and TRBJ2-2; 9 bases match TRBD1. The CDR3 extends over 17 amino acids. The germline V gene encodes CDR1 SSHAT and CDR2 FNYEAQ (reference sequence). CDR3 DNA: TGTGCTAGCAGCTTAGCGTTGGACAGGGGGAACACCGGGGAGCTGTTTTTT. This encodes CASSLALDRGNTGELFF.

As DNA, the CDR3 is TGCAGTGCTAAGGACTACTTGGAGCAGTTCTTC. It codes for CSAKDYLEQFF. This rearrangement joins TRBV20-1 to TRBJ2-1; D is perhaps TRBD2 (6 bases). Deletions cut 4 bases from V and 10 bases from J, with 11 bases between. Germline assignment: CDR1 DFQATT and CDR2 SNEGSKA (reference sequence). The CDR3 extends over 11 amino acids.